These 8 T cell receptor beta chains were sequenced from one sample in a study of T cell responses to AZD1222 COVID-19 vaccine. Profiled with immunoSEQ multiplex PCR; TCRdb holds only in-frame clones, not every one. The sample lists 150,000 to 200,000 clones, around 87% occurring once. The sequenced sample was peripheral blood, obtained on day 0 of MenACWY control vaccination. The receptor source for this set is an adult in good health.

In this sample, this clone turned up a few times. The genes are TRBV9 and TRBJ2-1; 7 bases agree with TRBD2. Germline CDR1 is SGDLS and CDR2 is YYNGEE. CDR3 length: 14 amino acids. V trimming: 5 bases; J trimming: 4 bases; junction bases outside the gene matches: 6. The CDR3 reads CASRPPGGYNEQFF. Written as DNA, the CDR3 is TGTGCCAGCAGACCCCCCGGGGGGTACAATGAGCAGTTCTTC.

V and J are TRBV7-7 and TRBJ2-5; 9 bases are shared with TRBD2. The CDR3 extends over 16 amino acids. In germline, CDR1 is SSHAT, CDR2 FNYEAQ (reference sequence). V lost 2 bases and J lost 5; bases outside the gene matches: 9. The CDR3 DNA reads TGTGCCAGCAGCTTAATCAGCGGGGGGCCCCGGGAGACCCAGTACTTC. This encodes CASSLISGGPRETQYF.

The table lists this clone with a count of one. The rearrangement links TRBV7-3 to TRBJ2-3, with D possibly matching TRBD1 (6 bases). The CDR3 consists of 15 residues. V gave up 2 bases and J gave up 2 bases, with 11 bases separating them. Germline V gene sequence: CDR1 SGHTA, CDR2 FQGTGA. The CDR3 loop reads CASSLGWTATDTQYF. The DNA of the CDR3 is TGTGCCAGCAGCTTAGGGTGGACAGCCACAGATACGCAGTATTTT.

The V gene is TRBV3-1 (or the pseudogene TRBV3-2), the J gene TRBJ2-2; either TRBD1 or TRBD2 may supply D (5 bases each). Looked up from germline, CDR1 is LGHDT and CDR2 is YNNKEL (reference sequence). The CDR3 is 15 amino acids. Trimming removed 1 base from V and 6 bases from J, with 12 bases in between. For the CDR3, the DNA is TGTGCCAGCAGCCAAGCGGGGCCAGGGCCCGGGGAGCTGTTTTTT. It yields the protein CASSQAGPGPGELFF.

This chain connects TRBV15 to TRBJ1-1; a weak D match, TRBD1 (6 bases). This CDR3 is 16 amino acids long. V was shortened by 3 bases and J by 1 base, with 15 bases between the two germline ends. The germline V gene encodes CDR1 LNHNV and CDR2 YYDKDF (reference sequence). DNA for the CDR3: TGTGCCACCAGCAGGGGAGCGGGGGGGGCGAACACTGAAGCTTTCTTT. Encoded protein: CATSRGAGGANTEAFF.

This chain uses TRBV29-1 with TRBJ2-7; 7 bases are shared with TRBD1. The J segment lost 5 bases and the V segment lost 6 bases, leaving 4 bases of the junction unmatched. The CDR3 is 11 amino acids. Germline assignment: CDR1 SQVTM and CDR2 ANQGSEA. The CDR3 nucleotides are TGCAGCGTGAGGGGGCGGAACGAGCAGTACTTC. Translation gives CSVRGRNEQYF.

V is TRBV13 and J is TRBJ2-1, with TRBD2 matching 11 bases. V lost 0 bases to trimming and J lost 5 bases; unmatched junction nucleotides: 15. This CDR3 is 20 amino acids long. Germline CDR1 is PRHDT and CDR2 is FYEKMQ (reference sequence). CDR3 coding DNA: TGTGCCAGCAGCTTAGGGGGGGAAGGACTACTAGCGGGAGTAGACAATGAGCAGTTCTTC. Amino acids: CASSLGGEGLLAGVDNEQFF.

This clone has only a few counts. V and J are TRBV4-3 and TRBJ1-2; D is possibly TRBD1 (6 bases). Germline V lookup: CDR1 LGHNA, CDR2 YSLEER. The CDR3 spans 14 residues. Trimming removed 0 bases at V and 4 bases at J, with 9 bases between. The CDR3 protein is CASSQDTGAYGYTF. As DNA, the CDR3 is TGCGCCAGCAGCCAAGACACGGGGGCCTATGGCTACACCTTC.